The source of this T cell receptor beta chain is a study of CD8+CD57+ T cells in acquired aplastic anemia. The template for TCR beta VDJ and CDR3 sequence profiling was genomic DNA. TCRdb used MiXCR to reprocess the reads, holding one entry per CDR3 protein. The profile shows hundreds of thousands of distinct CDR3 sequences, about 70% of them singletons. Trimming removed 4 bases at V and 7 bases at J, with 14 bases between. CDR1 and CDR2 from the germline V gene are SQVTM and ANQGSEA. The length of the CDR3 is 13 residues. The V call is TRBV29-1, the J call TRBJ1-5; D remains ambiguous. The source material was sorted CD4+, CD8+, or CD8+CD57+ T cells (not recorded which) from PBMCs. The clonotype comes from a human donor in good health, serving as a control. The CDR3 reads CSVAERADQPQHF. The CDR3 DNA reads TGCAGCGTTGCGGAGAGGGCCGACCAGCCCCAGCATTTT.